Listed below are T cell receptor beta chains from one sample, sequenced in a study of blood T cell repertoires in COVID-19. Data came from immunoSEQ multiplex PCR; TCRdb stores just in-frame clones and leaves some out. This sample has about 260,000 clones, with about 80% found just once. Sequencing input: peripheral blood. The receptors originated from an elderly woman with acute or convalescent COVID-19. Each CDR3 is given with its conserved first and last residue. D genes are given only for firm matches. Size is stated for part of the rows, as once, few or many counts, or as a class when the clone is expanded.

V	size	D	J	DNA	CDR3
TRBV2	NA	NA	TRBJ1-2	TGTGCCAGCAGTAAAGGGTCGGGGACAATTAACTATGGCTACACCTTC	CASSKGSGTINYGYTF
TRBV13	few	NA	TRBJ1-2	TGTGCCAGCAGGTATTCCGGGACACTCCGCAGCAACTATGGCTACACCTTC	CASRYSGTLRSNYGYTF
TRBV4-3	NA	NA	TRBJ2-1	TGCGCCAGCAGCCAAGTAACAACCCGCTCCTACAATGAGCAGTTCTTC	CASSQVTTRSYNEQFF
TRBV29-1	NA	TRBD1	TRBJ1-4	TGCAGTGGGGGACAGTTGAATGAAAAACTGTTTTTT	CSGGQLNEKLFF
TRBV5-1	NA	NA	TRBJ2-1	TGCGCCAGCAGCCGGGGACAAACCTACAATGAGCAGTTCTTC	CASSRGQTYNEQFF
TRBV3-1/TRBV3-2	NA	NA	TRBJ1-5	TGTGCCAGCAGCCAAGGGGCTATTCAGCCCCAGCATTTT	CASSQGAIQPQHF
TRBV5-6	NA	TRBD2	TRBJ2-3	TGTGCCAGCAGCTTGGGGGGACTAGCGGGCTCAGATACGCAGTATTTT	CASSLGGLAGSDTQYF
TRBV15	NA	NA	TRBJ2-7	TGTGCCACACAGAGTACTACCGGGACTCAGGCCTACGAGCAGTACTTC	CATQSTTGTQAYEQYF
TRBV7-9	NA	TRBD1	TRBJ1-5	TGTGCCAGCAGCTTAGGGACTGTGGCAGGGGGTTTTCAGCCCCAGCATTTT	CASSLGTVAGGFQPQHF
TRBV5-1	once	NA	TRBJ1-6	TGCGCCAGCAGCTTGGGGAGGGGTGGTAATTCACCCCTCCACTTT	CASSLGRGGNSPLHF
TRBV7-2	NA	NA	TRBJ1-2	TGTGCCAGCAGCTTTCGGGACTATGGCTACACCTTC	CASSFRDYGYTF
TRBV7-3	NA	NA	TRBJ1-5	TGTGCCAGCAGTTCAGACAGACATCAGCCCCAGCATTTT	CASSSDRHQPQHF
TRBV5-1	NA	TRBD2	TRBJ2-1	TGCGCCAGCAGCCCGGAGCGTAGCGGGCCACAGTTCTTC	CASSPERSGPQFF
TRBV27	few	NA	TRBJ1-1	TGTGCCAGCAGCCGGGACTCCTCGAACACTGAAGCTTTCTTT	CASSRDSSNTEAFF
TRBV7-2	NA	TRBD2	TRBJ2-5	TGTGCCAGCAGCTCCCAAGCGGGGGGCCTCCAAGAGACCCAGTACTTC	CASSSQAGGLQETQYF
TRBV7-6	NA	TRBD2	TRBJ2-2	TGTGCCAGCAGCCCAGCGGGGGGGCCGGGCACCGGGGAGCTGTTTTTT	CASSPAGGPGTGELFF
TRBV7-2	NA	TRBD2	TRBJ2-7	TGTGCCAGCAGCTGGGATAGACTAGCGACCTACGAGCAGTACTTC	CASSWDRLATYEQYF
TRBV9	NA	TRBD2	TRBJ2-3	TGTGCCAGCAGCGTAGCGGGGGGGCCCCAAGATACGCAGTATTTT	CASSVAGGPQDTQYF
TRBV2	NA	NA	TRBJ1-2	TGTGCCAGCAGTGAAGCGCAGGAGGGGTTCACCTTC	CASSEAQEGFTF
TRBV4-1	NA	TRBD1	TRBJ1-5	TGCGCCAGCAGCCAAGGACAGGGGGGCCAGCCCCAGCATTTT	CASSQGQGGQPQHF
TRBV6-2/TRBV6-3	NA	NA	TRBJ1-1	TGTGCCAGCAGTTACCTAGGACAGTTTGAAGCTTTCTTT	CASSYLGQFEAFF
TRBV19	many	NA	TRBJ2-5	TGTGCCAGTAAGTACCCCGCTAGGGGGGGGGTCCAAGAGACCCAGTACTTC	CASKYPARGGVQETQYF
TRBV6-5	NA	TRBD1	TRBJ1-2	TGTGCCAGCAGCTCCACAGGGGGCATCAGCTATGGCTACACCTTC	CASSSTGGISYGYTF
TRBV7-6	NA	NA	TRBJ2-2	TGTGCCAGCAGCCCAACACCCCAGGGATTTATTAACACCGGGGAGCTGTTTTTT	CASSPTPQGFINTGELFF
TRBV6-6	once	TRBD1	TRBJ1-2	TGTGCCAGCAGTTACGGCCAGGGGGCTGTGGGCTACACCTTC	CASSYGQGAVGYTF
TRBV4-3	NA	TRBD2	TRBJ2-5	TGCGCCAGCAGCCAAGATTGGAGGCTAGCGGGGGTAAAGACCCAGTACTTC	CASSQDWRLAGVKTQYF
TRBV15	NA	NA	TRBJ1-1	TGTGCCACCAGCAGAGATCAAGTCGCGTGGGCTTTCTTT	CATSRDQVAWAFF
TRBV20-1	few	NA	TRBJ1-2	TGCAGTGCTAGTATGGGAGTCCTCTATGGCTACACCTTC	CSASMGVLYGYTF
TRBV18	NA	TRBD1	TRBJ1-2	TGTGCCAGCTCCCAGGACAGGGTCAGGGGCTACACCTTC	CASSQDRVRGYTF
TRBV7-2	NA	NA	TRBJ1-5	TGTGCCAGCAGCTTAAAGGCTGGAGGCCCCTCGCACAATCAGCCCCAGCATTTT	CASSLKAGGPSHNQPQHF
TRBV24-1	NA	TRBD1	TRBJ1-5	TGTGCCACCGGGGGAGAACAGGGGATCAATCAGCCCCAGCATTTT	CATGGEQGINQPQHF
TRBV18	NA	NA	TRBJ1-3	TGTGCCAGCTCAGTACAACCGACAGTCTCTGGAAACACCATATATTTT	CASSVQPTVSGNTIYF
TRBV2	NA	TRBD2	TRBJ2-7	TGTGCCAGCCAATTACTAGCGGGGTACTCCTACGAGCAGTACTTC	CASQLLAGYSYEQYF
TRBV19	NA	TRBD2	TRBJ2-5	TGTGCCAGTAGTAGGGTCGGGGGGAAAGAGACCCAGTACTTC	CASSRVGGKETQYF
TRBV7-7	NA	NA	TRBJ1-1	TGTGCCAGCAGCTTAGGGCTAGGCGGGGAAGCTTTCTTT	CASSLGLGGEAFF
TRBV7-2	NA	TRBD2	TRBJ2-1	TGTGCCAGCAGCTTAGAGTGGCGGGGGTACAATGAGCAGTTCTTC	CASSLEWRGYNEQFF
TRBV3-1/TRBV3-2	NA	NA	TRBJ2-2	TGTGCCAGCAGCGCAAGCACTTTTGGGGGCGCGGGCGGGGAGCTGTTTTTT	CASSASTFGGAGGELFF
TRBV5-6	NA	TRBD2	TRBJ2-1	TGTGCCAGCAGCTACCCCACTACTAGCGGGAGTTCCTACAATGAGCAGTTCTTC	CASSYPTTSGSSYNEQFF
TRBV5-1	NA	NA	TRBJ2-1	TGCGCCAGCAGCTTGGAACGGCGGGGCAATGAGCAGTTCTTC	CASSLERRGNEQFF
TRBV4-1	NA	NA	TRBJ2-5	TGCGCCAGCAGCCAACTCGACGGGGAAGAGACCCAGTACTTC	CASSQLDGEETQYF
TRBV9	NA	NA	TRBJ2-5	TGTGCCAGCAGCGTAGTCGCAGGACAACAAGAGACCCAGTACTTC	CASSVVAGQQETQYF
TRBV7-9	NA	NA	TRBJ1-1	TGTGCCAGCAGCTTAATGACAGACACTGAAGCTTTCTTT	CASSLMTDTEAFF
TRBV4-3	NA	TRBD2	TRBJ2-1	TGCGCCAGCAGCCAACTGAGCGGGAGGACCTACAATGAGCAGTTCTTC	CASSQLSGRTYNEQFF
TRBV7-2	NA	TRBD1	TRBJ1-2	TGTGCCAGCAGCCACAGGGACAGGGGAAATGGCTACACCTTC	CASSHRDRGNGYTF
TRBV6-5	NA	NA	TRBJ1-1	TGTGCCAGCAACACCCTCATGAACACTGAAGCTTTCTTT	CASNTLMNTEAFF